A single sample is the source of the 15 T cell receptor beta chains below, sequenced in a study of control samples from healthy donors and cancer patients. Repertoires were generated with immunoSEQ multiplex PCR, while TCRdb's copy carries only in-frame clones and drops some. This sample carries about 94,000 clones, 90% of them seen once, and the ten largest clones take 3.5% to 4.5%. The sequencing sample was made of blood. The source of these receptors is a woman between 18 and 29 years old in good health.

This clone has only a few counts. This CDR3 is CASSWKGSGNTIYF. For the CDR3, the DNA is TGCGCCAGCAGCTGGAAGGGCTCTGGAAACACCATATATTTT. The V gene is TRBV5-1, the J gene TRBJ1-3; D is uncertain. CDR3 length equals 14 residues. The germline V gene encodes CDR1 SGHRS and CDR2 YFSETQ. Trimming left V 3 bases short and J 0 bases short, with 7 bases between.

V gene TRBV9 combines with J gene TRBJ2-2; possibly TRBD2 for D (7 bases). V was pared by 7 bases and J by 0 bases, with 16 bases between. The germline gives CDR1 SGDLS, CDR2 YYNGEE. CDR3 length: 16 residues. DNA of the CDR3: TGTGCCAGCGGAGGGGGGGACCCTTCGAACACCGGGGAGCTGTTTTTT. Translating it yields CASGGGDPSNTGELFF.

This rearrangement joins TRBV2 to TRBJ1-2; TRBD1 matches 8 bases. CDR1 and CDR2 (germline): SNHLY, FYNNEI. The trim removed 6 bases at V and 3 bases at J, leaving 0 bases unmatched. There are 12 residues in the CDR3. CDR3 amino acids: CASRDRDYGYTF. The DNA for the CDR3 is TGTGCCAGCAGGGACAGGGACTATGGCTACACCTTC.

The rearrangement joins TRBV24-1 to TRBJ1-5; no clear D gene. Deletions cut 7 bases from V and 2 bases from J, with 17 bases between. The CDR3 length is 16 residues. In germline, CDR1 is KGHDR, CDR2 SFDVKD. CDR3 in DNA: TGTGCCACCAGCCCCACGGAGGGTTCCGGCAATCAGCCCCAGCATTTT. Its protein product is CATSPTEGSGNQPQHF.

This chain uses TRBV5-4 with TRBJ2-7; 9 bases line up with TRBD1. Germline CDR1 is SGHNT and CDR2 is YYREEE (reference sequence). After removal of 5 bases from V and 3 bases from J, the junction contained 15 bases not matched to a gene. This CDR3 is built from 17 residues. The CDR3 nucleotides read TGTGCCAGCAGTTTTGGACCAGACAGGGGGAGGAACTACGAGCAGTACTTC. As protein: CASSFGPDRGRNYEQYF. Looking up the rest from reference TRBV5-4 and TRBJ2-7 gives the full variable domain: ETGVTQSPTHLIKTRGQQVTLRCSSQSGHNTVSWYQQALGQGPQFIFQYYREEENGRGNFPPRFSGLQFPNYSSELNVNALELDDSALYLCASSFGPDRGRNYEQYFGPGTRLTVT.

V is TRBV6-6 and J is TRBJ1-1; D remains unclear. Germline values: CDR1 MNHNY, CDR2 SVGAGI (reference sequence). Trimming cost V 2 bases and J 1 base, with 8 bases left between them. The CDR3 length is 14 residues. The CDR3 region is CASSYEAGNTEAFF. The CDR3 DNA is TGTGCCAGCAGTTACGAGGCAGGGAACACTGAAGCTTTCTTT.

The V and J genes are TRBV11-2 and TRBJ1-2, with D possibly TRBD1 on 6 matching bases. The CDR3 covers 16 residues. Trimming took off 5 bases at V and 3 bases at J, with 19 bases between the two ends. Germline V gene lookup returns CDR1 SGHAT and CDR2 FQNNGV. CDR3 in amino acids: CASSPNPGQRDYGYTF. In nucleotides, the CDR3 is TGTGCCAGCAGCCCAAACCCCGGACAGAGAGACTATGGCTACACCTTC.

This chain connects TRBV2 to TRBJ1-2; TRBD1 matches at 8 bases. The CDR3 is made up of 13 amino acids. Germline trimming cut 6 bases from V and 6 bases from J; bases unmatched to any gene: 6. In germline, CDR1 is SNHLY, CDR2 FYNNEI. CDR3: CASREDRENGYTF. DNA for the CDR3: TGTGCCAGCAGGGAGGACAGGGAGAATGGCTACACCTTC.

The rearrangement links TRBV6-5 to TRBJ1-5, with no clear D. The germline V gene has CDR1 MNHEY and CDR2 SVGAGI. The CDR3 is 15 residues long. The V end was cut by 5 bases, the J end by 6 bases, with 17 bases between. The DNA of the CDR3 is TGTGCCAGCAGTCCTCTCGGAGGTGTGGGTCAGCCCCAGCATTTT. It codes for CASSPLGGVGQPQHF.

The chain couples TRBV25-1 to TRBJ1-1; TRBD1 agrees at 7 bases. The CDR3 extends over 13 amino acids. The germline V gene encodes CDR1 MGHDK and CDR2 SYGVNS. Trimming cost V 3 bases and J 4 bases; bases outside gene matches: 2. The CDR3, as DNA: TGTGCCAGCAGTGATCGGACAGGCACTGAAGCTTTCTTT. Encoded protein: CASSDRTGTEAFF.

This chain uses TRBV14 with TRBJ2-5; D may be TRBD1 or TRBD2 (6 bases each). Trimming left V 1 base short and J 9 bases short, with 12 bases between. Germline V gene lookup returns CDR1 SGHDN and CDR2 FVKESK. The CDR3 consists of 13 residues. Here the CDR3 reads CASSQAGALAQYF. CDR3 nucleotides: TGTGCCAGCAGCCAAGCGGGGGCTTTGGCCCAGTACTTC.

The chain employs TRBV18 and TRBJ2-2; D is unclear. The CDR3 totals 13 residues. V was shortened by 8 bases and J by 0 bases, with 7 bases between the two germline ends. In germline, CDR1 is KGHSH, CDR2 LQKENI. The chain's CDR3 is CASQTPNTGELFF. In nucleotides, the CDR3 is TGTGCCAGCCAGACTCCGAACACCGGGGAGCTGTTTTTT. The full variable domain, its missing parts supplied by reference TRBV18 and TRBJ2-2, is NAGVMQNPRHLVRRRGQEARLRCSPMKGHSHVYWYRQLPEEGLKFMVYLQKENIIDESGMPKERFSAEFPKEGPSILRIQQVVRGDSAAYFCASQTPNTGELFFGEGSRLTVL.

V is TRBV10-1 and J is TRBJ1-1, with D possibly matching TRBD1 (6 bases). The ends were cut back, 2 bases at V and 4 bases at J, with 8 bases in the middle. The CDR3 length is 13 residues. Germline assignment: CDR1 WNHNN and CDR2 SYGVQD (reference sequence). The CDR3 here is CASSEGGATEAFF. CDR3 in DNA: TGCGCCAGCAGTGAGGGGGGGGCCACTGAAGCTTTCTTT.

The V call is TRBV5-1, the J call TRBJ1-4; D perhaps matches TRBD1 (5 bases). Germline V gives CDR1 SGHRS, CDR2 YFSETQ. V was pared by 4 bases and J by 2 bases, with 15 bases between. This CDR3 has 16 residues. The CDR3 DNA sequence: TGCGCCAGCAGCGTGGGGGTTATACAGACTAATGAAAAACTGTTTTTT. Amino acid sequence: CASSVGVIQTNEKLFF.

The CDR3 DNA is TGTGCCACCCACGACTCTCCCGGTCCCTTAGATCCCAGTGCCCAGCATTTT. Residues: CATHDSPGPLDPSAQHF. The chain joins TRBV19 to TRBJ1-5, with D uncertain. Trimming pared 10 bases from V and 11 bases from J, leaving 33 bases between. The CDR3 totals 17 residues. Germline V gene lookup returns CDR1 LNHDA and CDR2 SQIVND (reference sequence).